This T cell receptor (beta chain) was found in a study of T cell changes during pregnancy in multiple sclerosis. Repertoires were generated with immunoSEQ multiplex PCR, while TCRdb's copy carries only in-frame clones and drops some. This sample has 70,000 to 95,000 clones; 89% occur once, and the top ten carry less than 2.5%. Germline values: CDR1 SGDLS, CDR2 YYNGEE. The V and J ends lost 7 bases and 1 base, in that order; junction bases with no gene match: 9. CDR3 length: 16 residues. This chain uses TRBV9 with TRBJ2-1, with 9 positions matching TRBD1. This TCR came from a female donor with multiple sclerosis, enrolled in a pregnancy study. The specimen comprised peripheral blood, sampled before pregnancy. This CDR3 reads CASATGGDLSYNEQFF. The CDR3 region has the DNA TGTGCCAGCGCGACAGGGGGAGACCTTTCCTACAATGAGCAGTTCTTC.